Included here is one T cell receptor beta chain sequence, with context. J gave up 8 bases and V 1 base, and 10 bases lay outside the gene matches. Germline CDR1 is SQVTM and CDR2 is ANQGSEA. The CDR3 runs 15 residues. A sample-barcoded 5' primer and a J-beta primer mix were used in a second PCR of roughly 6 to 11 cycles. TCRdb analysed the 5' RACE reads with MiXCR anew, one entry per CDR3 protein. The data show 1.2 million to 1.5 million distinct CDR3 sequences, around 42% seen once. This entry belongs to a study of blood T cells in healthy people across ages. Sequences were obtained from blood. The TCR was taken from a woman between 18 and 29 years old in good health. The chain is built from TRBV29-1 and TRBJ1-2, with 10 bases matching TRBD1. The CDR3 is CSVEGTGGVGGGYTF. In nucleotides, the CDR3 is TGCAGCGTTGAAGGGACAGGGGGTGTTGGCGGCGGCTACACCTTC.